This T cell receptor beta chain appears in the sequencing data of a study of cytomegalovirus exposure and HLA in healthy donors. Study overall: The platform used for the 120 validation repertoires matched that of the approximately 670 first-cohort repertoires, a later analysis reported. Study-level findings and limits: Generally TCR sequences proved uncommon, though certain public TCRs appeared in numerous donors. Specificity for CMV antigens was confirmed in vitro for three of the CMV-associated chains. According to the study, approximately 150 TCR beta chains were cytomegalovirus-associated.

Libraries were prepared by immunoSEQ multiplex PCR; TCRdb keeps only in-frame clonotypes and omits some of them. The data show 90,000 to 150,000 clones, approximately 90% seen once. About this clone itself: The target antigen is unknown.

The TCR was taken from a woman aged 18-29 years in good health and CMV-seropositive. The sequencing input was PBMCs.

CDR3 protein: CATSRERDSSYEQYF. The DNA of the CDR3 is TGTGCCACCAGCAGAGAACGGGACTCCTCCTACGAGCAGTACTTC. This chain connects TRBV15 to TRBJ2-5; tentatively, D is TRBD2 (6 bases). The J call may be incorrect, as the DNA end agrees better with TRBJ2-7. CDR1 LNHNV and CDR2 YYDKDF come from the germline V gene (reference sequence). This CDR3 has 15 residues.